This T cell receptor beta chain was profiled in a study of blood T cell repertoires in COVID-19. The CDR3 covers 15 residues. Trimming pared 3 bases from V and 3 bases from J, leaving 12 bases between. The germline V gene encodes CDR1 LNHNV and CDR2 YYDKDF (reference sequence). The method was immunoSEQ multiplex PCR; TCRdb's version includes in-frame clones alone and lacks a portion of them. Counted here are a few hundred thousand clones, around 88% occurring once; the ten biggest clones make up 2.1%. The clonotype comes from a woman under 40 who had recovered from COVID-19. Source material: peripheral blood. The V and J genes are TRBV15 and TRBJ1-3; a possible D gene is TRBD1 (5 bases). CDR3 protein: CATSRRRGIGNTIYF. CDR3 nucleotides: TGTGCCACCAGCAGGCGGAGGGGCATTGGAAACACCATATATTTT.